These 21 T cell receptor beta chains were all obtained from the same sample, sequenced in a study of control samples from healthy donors and cancer patients. The method was immunoSEQ multiplex PCR; TCRdb's version includes in-frame clones alone and lacks a portion of them. Of 40,000 to 55,000 clones listed, approximately 90% are singletons. Specimen: PBMCs. The receptors come from a middle-aged woman with head and neck cancer.

As for this clone: Within the sample, other DNA sequences also encode this same CDR3. The chain recombines TRBV12-3 or TRBV12-4 with TRBJ1-2, with 8 positions matching TRBD1. The CDR3 has 13 residues. The V and J ends lost 6 bases and 4 bases, in that order; junction bases with no gene match: 4. As DNA, the CDR3 is TGTGCCAGCAGCCTAGGACAGGGCTATGGCTACACCTTC. Translating gives CASSLGQGYGYTF.

The chain employs TRBV5-1 and TRBJ2-5; 14 bases match TRBD2. From germline, CDR1 is SGHRS and CDR2 YFSETQ. V trimming: 5 bases; J trimming: 4 bases; junction bases outside the gene matches: 4. The CDR3 totals 15 residues. The CDR3: CASRPGLAGAETQYF. Here the CDR3 DNA reads TGCGCCAGCAGACCGGGACTAGCGGGAGCAGAGACCCAGTACTTC.

The CDR3 loop reads CASSEGQASGNTIYF. In DNA, the CDR3 is TGTGCCAGCAGTGAAGGACAGGCGTCTGGAAACACCATATATTTT. V gene TRBV28 combines with J gene TRBJ1-3; 7 nucleotides match TRBD1. V dropped 5 bases and J dropped 1; count of bases not matched to a gene: 5. From germline, CDR1 is MDHEN and CDR2 SYDVKM. The CDR3 runs to 15 residues. The variable domain in full, with the rest retrieved from reference TRBV28 and TRBJ1-3, is DVKVTQSSRYLVKRTGEKVFLECVQDMDHENMFWYRQDPGLGLRLIYFSYDVKMKEKGDIPEGYSVSREKKERFSLILESASTNQTSMYLCASSEGQASGNTIYFGEGSWLTVV.

This chain connects TRBV3-1 (or the pseudogene TRBV3-2) to TRBJ1-5; 9 bases fit TRBD1. The V gene's germline CDR1 is LGHDT and CDR2 YNNKEL (reference sequence). With V trimmed by 0 bases and J by 4 bases, 4 bases remained unmatched. The length of the CDR3 is 16 residues. The CDR3 DNA reads TGTGCCAGCAGCCAAGATGCGACAGGGGGGAATCAGCCCCAGCATTTT. Translating it yields CASSQDATGGNQPQHF.

This chain links TRBV6-2 or TRBV6-3 with TRBJ1-5, with 9 bases aligning to TRBD1. The CDR3 runs to 15 residues. Germline loops: CDR1 MNHEY, CDR2 SVGEGT. V was pared by 5 bases and J by 5 bases, with 7 bases of the junction left unmatched. The CDR3 DNA sequence: TGTGCCAGCAGTCGGACAGGGGATTTAGATCAGCCCCAGCATTTT. Encoded protein: CASSRTGDLDQPQHF.

This chain joins TRBV19 and TRBJ1-1; 7 bases align to TRBD1. CDR1 and CDR2 from the germline V gene are LNHDA and SQIVND (reference sequence). V lost 10 bases, J lost 4 bases, and 12 bases stayed unmatched. The length of the CDR3 is 14 residues. The CDR3 DNA sequence: TGTGCCACTCAGACAGGGTATGAGAGCACTGAAGCTTTCTTT. The encoded protein is CATQTGYESTEAFF.

The chain combines TRBV19 with TRBJ1-3; D is ambiguous. The germline CDR1 and CDR2 sequences are LNHDA and SQIVND (reference sequence). V was shortened by 3 bases and J by 1 base, with 10 bases between the two germline ends. The CDR3 is 15 residues long. CDR3 in amino acids: CASSITQRSGNTIYF. The CDR3, as DNA: TGTGCCAGTAGTATCACGCAGCGGTCTGGAAACACCATATATTTT.

V usage is TRBV3-1 (or the pseudogene TRBV3-2) and J usage is TRBJ2-7; D is possibly TRBD2 (5 bases). Trimming pared 4 bases from V and 6 bases from J, leaving 10 bases between. This CDR3 has 12 residues. The germline V gene encodes CDR1 LGHDT and CDR2 YNNKEL (reference sequence). The CDR3 DNA sequence: TGTGCCAGCAGCCTTACTAGTAGCGAGCAGTACTTC. Its translation: CASSLTSSEQYF.

The genes are TRBV20-1 and TRBJ2-5; D might be TRBD2 (6 bases). The CDR3 runs to 11 residues. Germline assignment: CDR1 DFQATT and CDR2 SNEGSKA (reference sequence). Between the trimmed V and J ends, which lost 7 bases and 1 base, there was a span of 7 bases. As DNA, the CDR3 is TGCAGTGGGGAGGTCCAAGAGACCCAGTACTTC. Its protein product is CSGEVQETQYF.

The rearrangement links TRBV18 to TRBJ2-5, with unresolved D. V was trimmed by 6 bases and J by 5 bases, leaving 16 bases between them. CDR3 length: 14 amino acids. The germline gives CDR1 KGHSH, CDR2 LQKENI. The CDR3 sequence is CASSAIAPEETQYF. CDR3 in DNA: TGTGCCAGCTCCGCCATCGCGCCGGAGGAGACCCAGTACTTC.

The chain combines TRBV5-4 with TRBJ1-4; D unresolved. In germline, CDR1 is SGHNT, CDR2 YYREEE (reference sequence). V was trimmed by 1 base and J by 0 bases, leaving 7 bases between them. CDR3 length: 15 amino acids. The CDR3 DNA reads as TGTGCCAGCAGCTTGAAGAACCCAACTAATGAAAAACTGTTTTTT. It specifies CASSLKNPTNEKLFF.

The chain carries TRBV6-6 and TRBJ1-1; 10 positions agree with TRBD1. Losses at the gene ends were 6 bases for V and 5 bases for J; bases not matched to a gene: 3. In germline, CDR1 is MNHNY, CDR2 SVGAGI (reference sequence). The CDR3 covers 13 residues. The CDR3 loop reads CASRTDRGTEAFF. DNA for the CDR3: TGTGCCAGCAGAACGGACAGGGGGACTGAAGCTTTCTTT.

Here the CDR3 reads CASSERRTARGMNTGELFF. CDR3 nucleotides: TGTGCCAGCAGTGAAAGGAGGACAGCCAGGGGGATGAACACCGGGGAGCTGTTTTTT. The chain joins TRBV2 to TRBJ2-2, with 7 bases aligning to TRBD1. Germline CDR1 SNHLY, CDR2 FYNNEI. V trimming: 2 bases; J trimming: 1 base; junction bases outside the gene matches: 13. The CDR3 sequence is 19 residues long.

A single count supports this clone. The V and J genes are TRBV5-5 and TRBJ2-7; the match to TRBD2 covers 7 bases. J lost 2 bases, V lost 0 bases, and 14 bases had no gene match. In germline, CDR1 is SGHKS, CDR2 YYEKEE (reference sequence). The CDR3 spans 18 residues. The CDR3 region is CASSLASFRGGTPYEQYF. The CDR3 DNA is TGTGCCAGCAGCTTGGCCTCCTTCCGCGGGGGTACTCCCTACGAGCAGTACTTC. The whole variable domain, remainder taken from reference TRBV5-5 and TRBJ2-7, is DAGVTQSPTHLIKTRGQQVTLRCSPISGHKSVSWYQQVLGQGPQFIFQYYEKEERGRGNFPDRFSARQFPNYSSELNVNALLLGDSALYLCASSLASFRGGTPYEQYFGPGTRLTVT.

This CDR3 reads CASSADSGDTFSDTQYF. In nucleotides, the CDR3 is TGTGCCAGCAGCGCAGACTCTGGGGACACCTTCTCAGATACGCAGTATTTT. The chain combines TRBV3-1 (or the pseudogene TRBV3-2) with TRBJ2-3, with D perhaps matching TRBD1 (6 bases). CDR3 length: 17 residues. The V gene's germline CDR1 is LGHDT and CDR2 YNNKEL (reference sequence). V lost 5 bases and J lost 4, with 22 bases in between.

The CDR3, as DNA: TGTGCCAGCAGTGAATCGGTAGCAGGGGCTGCCTACGAGCAGTACTTC. This translates into CASSESVAGAAYEQYF. The chain couples TRBV6-1 to TRBJ2-7; maybe TRBD1 (6 bases). The V end lost 2 bases, the J end lost 2 bases, and 16 bases lay between the germline ends. Germline lookup yields CDR1 MNHNS and CDR2 SASEGT. The CDR3 spans 16 residues.

V gene TRBV6-1 combines with J gene TRBJ2-7; D ambiguous. The CDR3 spans 13 residues. V lost 1 base, J lost 3 bases, and 7 bases lay in between. Looked up from germline, CDR1 is MNHNS and CDR2 is SASEGT. This CDR3 reads CASSEVYGYEQYF. Written as DNA, the CDR3 is TGTGCCAGCAGTGAAGTTTACGGCTACGAGCAGTACTTC.

V gene TRBV27 combines with J gene TRBJ2-1; 14 positions match TRBD2. Germline loops: CDR1 MNHEY, CDR2 SMNVEV (reference sequence). CDR3 length equals 17 residues. V gave up 6 bases and J gave up 13 bases; unmatched junction bases: 17. The CDR3 region is CASRPRLAGGPEKGQFF. CDR3 DNA sequence: TGTGCCAGCAGGCCAAGACTAGCGGGGGGGCCCGAGAAGGGCCAGTTCTTC.

This chain joins TRBV11-2 and TRBJ1-2, with D perhaps TRBD1 (6 bases). Germline V CDR1 and CDR2: SGHAT, FQNNGV. The CDR3 is made up of 13 amino acids. V lost 3 bases and J lost 2, with 7 bases in between. As DNA, the CDR3 is TGTGCCAGCAGCTTCCAGGGGAACTATGGCTACACCTTC. Translating gives CASSFQGNYGYTF. Variable domain in full (rest from reference TRBV11-2 and TRBJ1-2): EAGVAQSPRYKIIEKRQSVAFWCNPISGHATLYWYQQILGQGPKLLIQFQNNGVVDDSQLPKDRFSAERLKGVDSTLKIQPAKLEDSAVYLCASSFQGNYGYTFGSGTRLTVV.

This chain connects TRBV11-2 to TRBJ1-2; 7 nucleotides agree with TRBD1. Looked up from germline, CDR1 is SGHAT and CDR2 is FQNNGV. The CDR3 length is 14 residues. V lost 4 bases to trimming and J lost 8 bases; unmatched junction nucleotides: 10. CDR3 sequence (DNA): TGTGCCAGCAGCTCCCCAGGGGGGCGGGGCGGCTACACCTTC. Translating it yields CASSSPGGRGGYTF.

The chain links TRBV29-1 to TRBJ1-1; perhaps TRBD1 as D (5 bases). Germline CDR1 is SQVTM and CDR2 is ANQGSEA. The CDR3 extends over 13 amino acids. V was cut by 1 base and J by 3 bases, with 9 bases left in between. The CDR3 here is CSVEVGGYTEAFF. DNA for the CDR3: TGCAGCGTTGAAGTCGGGGGGTACACTGAAGCTTTCTTT.